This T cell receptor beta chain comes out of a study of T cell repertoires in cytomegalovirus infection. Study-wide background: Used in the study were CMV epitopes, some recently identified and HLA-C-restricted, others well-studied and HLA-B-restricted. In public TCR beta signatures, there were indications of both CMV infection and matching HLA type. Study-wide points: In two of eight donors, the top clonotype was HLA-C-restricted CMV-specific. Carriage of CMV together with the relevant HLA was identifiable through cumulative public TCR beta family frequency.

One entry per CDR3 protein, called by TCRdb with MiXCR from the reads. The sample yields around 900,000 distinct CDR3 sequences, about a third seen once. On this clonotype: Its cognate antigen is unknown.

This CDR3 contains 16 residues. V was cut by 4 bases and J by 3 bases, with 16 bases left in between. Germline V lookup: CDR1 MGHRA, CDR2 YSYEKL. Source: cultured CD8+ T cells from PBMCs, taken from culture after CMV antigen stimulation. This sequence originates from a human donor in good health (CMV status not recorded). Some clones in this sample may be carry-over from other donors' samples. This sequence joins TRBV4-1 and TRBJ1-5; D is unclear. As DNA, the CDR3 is TGCGCCAGCAGCCTGAGTAGGCACACGACCAATCAGCCCCAGCATTTT. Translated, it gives CASSLSRHTTNQPQHF.